Listed below are T cell receptor beta chains from one sample, sequenced in a study of T cells after yellow fever vaccination. TCRdb used MiXCR to reprocess the 5' RACE reads, holding one entry per CDR3 protein. In the table there are hundreds of thousands of distinct CDR3 sequences, roughly 12% of which are singletons. The material was PBMCs, obtained on the day of the yellow fever booster vaccination. These receptors were obtained from a man younger than 45 who received the YFV17D yellow fever vaccine. Both conserved end residues are part of each CDR3. D genes are given only for firm matches. Expanded clones get a size class; other rows say once, few or many, or leave the size out.

NA,NA,TRBJ2-3,TRBV5-1,TGCGCCAGCAGTCCCCCGGGAACTAACACAGATACGCAGTATTTT,CASSPPGTNTDTQYF
few,NA,TRBJ2-2,TRBV3-1,TGTGCCAGCAGCCAACTAGCTCGAGGGGAGCTGTTTTTT,CASSQLARGELFF
NA,TRBD1,TRBJ2-1,TRBV5-4,TGTGCCAGCAGCTTTGGAGACAGGGGGGGCCATGAGCAGTTCTTC,CASSFGDRGGHEQFF
NA,NA,TRBJ2-1,TRBV20-1,TGCAGTGCTACTTCTAGGATGTACCACAATGAGCAGTTCTTC,CSATSRMYHNEQFF
NA,NA,TRBJ2-3,TRBV18,TGTGCCAGCTCACCAATTCTTGACAGCACAGATACGCAGTATTTT,CASSPILDSTDTQYF
few,NA,TRBJ2-3,TRBV4-3,TGCGCCAGCAGCCAAGCCGCGACCGTTCAAGATACGCAGTATTTT,CASSQAATVQDTQYF
NA,TRBD1,TRBJ2-7,TRBV6-2/TRBV6-3,TGTGCCAGCAACGAGGACAGGGGGGTCTCCTACGAGCAGTACTTC,CASNEDRGVSYEQYF
many,NA,TRBJ2-3,TRBV3-1,TGTGCCAGCAGCCAAGATAGGCAGGCCACAGATACGCAGTATTTT,CASSQDRQATDTQYF
few,TRBD2,TRBJ2-1,TRBV6-1,TGTGCCAGCGGAGGCGGGACTAGCGGTAACAATGAGCAGTTCTTC,CASGGGTSGNNEQFF
NA,NA,TRBJ2-1,TRBV5-1,TGCGCCAGCAGCTTGGAAGTGGCAAACCTGGGTGAGCAGTTCTTC,CASSLEVANLGEQFF
few,TRBD1,TRBJ1-2,TRBV14,TGTGCCAGCAGCCAAGCTCCGGGACAGGCTTCAGGCTACACCTTC,CASSQAPGQASGYTF
NA,NA,TRBJ2-7,TRBV18,TGTGCCAGCTCACCATTTGGGCCCTCCTACGAGCAGTACTTC,CASSPFGPSYEQYF
few,TRBD1,TRBJ1-2,TRBV6-1,TGTGCCAGCAGAGAGGACAGGGCAGCCCCCTATGGCTACACCTTC,CASREDRAAPYGYTF
few,NA,TRBJ1-5,TRBV28,TGTGCCAGCAGTTTGCGACACGATTATAGCAATCAGCCCCAGCATTTT,CASSLRHDYSNQPQHF
few,NA,TRBJ2-2,TRBV9,TGTGCCAGCAGCATACGACTTACCGGGGAGCTGTTTTTT,CASSIRLTGELFF
NA,NA,TRBJ1-2,TRBV20-1,TGCAGTGCTTTTGGGGACGGTGGGGAGGTGGTAAGGGGCTACACCTTC,CSAFGDGGEVVRGYTF
few,NA,TRBJ2-1,TRBV12-3/TRBV12-4,TGTGCCAGCAGTTTACTCGTCGGAAATGAGCAGTTCTTC,CASSLLVGNEQFF
NA,NA,TRBJ2-7,TRBV25-1,TGTGCCAGCCTCGGATTCGTTTCCAACGAGCAGTACTTC,CASLGFVSNEQYF
few,NA,TRBJ2-1,TRBV20-1,TGCAGTGCCTTAATTTCTAGCTCCTACAATGAGCAGTTCTTC,CSALISSSYNEQFF
NA,TRBD1,TRBJ2-3,TRBV5-1,TGCGCCAGCAGACCCGGACAGGGCACAGATACGCAGTATTTT,CASRPGQGTDTQYF
few,TRBD2,TRBJ2-3,TRBV5-1,TGCGCCAGCAGCTTCAGTCGGACTAGAGATACGCAGTATTTT,CASSFSRTRDTQYF
few,NA,TRBJ2-2,TRBV5-6,TGTGCCAGCAGGCCGGGGTGGGAAACGAACACCGGGGAGCTGTTTTTT,CASRPGWETNTGELFF